The 24 T cell receptor beta chains in this list originate from one sample, sequenced in a study of CD8+CD57+ T cells in acquired aplastic anemia. TCR beta VDJ and CDR3 profiling used genomic DNA as template. TCRdb itself ran the reads through MiXCR, one entry per CDR3 protein. This table has some 200,000 distinct CDR3 sequences, 30% to 35% appearing once. The specimen sequenced was sorted CD4+, CD8+, or CD8+CD57+ T cells (not recorded which) from PBMCs. The receptors come from a human donor in good health, serving as a control.

The J gene is TRBJ1-2, the V gene TRBV20-1, with a possible D match to TRBD1 (6 bases). Germline V lookup: CDR1 DFQATT, CDR2 SNEGSKA (reference sequence). The CDR3 is 15 residues long. This CDR3 reads CSSSILGGLSYGYTF. The CDR3 DNA is TGCAGCTCCTCAATTCTGGGGGGGCTGAGCTATGGCTACACCTTC.

This clonotype has a count of ten or more. The chain is built from TRBV7-9 and TRBJ2-5; 9 nucleotides align to TRBD2. J gave up 3 bases and V 2 bases, and 10 bases lay outside the gene matches. The CDR3 length is 17 residues. Per germline, CDR1 SEHNR and CDR2 FQNEAQ (reference sequence). The CDR3 reads CASSLKAGGLEEETQYF. DNA of the CDR3: TGTGCCAGCAGCTTAAAAGCGGGGGGTCTAGAGGAAGAGACCCAGTACTTC.

This clonotype was detected only a few times. This chain joins TRBV25-1 and TRBJ2-7, with 8 bases aligning to TRBD2. V lost 2 bases, J lost 2 bases, and 14 bases stayed unmatched. This CDR3 region has 18 residues. Germline CDR1 is MGHDK and CDR2 is SYGVNS. The CDR3 here is CASSEASSGTLSAYEQYF. The CDR3 region has the DNA TGTGCCAGCAGTGAAGCTAGTAGCGGGACGCTATCTGCCTACGAGCAGTACTTC.

This clonotype was counted between two and nine times. V gene TRBV4-2 combines with J gene TRBJ2-2; D perhaps matches TRBD1 (7 bases). The CDR3 is made up of 16 amino acids. Germline V gene sequence: CDR1 LGHNA, CDR2 YNFKEQ. V was clipped by 1 base and J by 1 base, with 10 bases between them. The CDR3 sequence is CASSQGQGLNTGELFF. CDR3 DNA sequence: TGTGCCAGCAGCCAAGGACAGGGACTGAACACCGGGGAGCTGTTTTTT.

This clonotype appeared a few times. The J gene is TRBJ2-1, the V gene TRBV6-4; 8 nucleotides line up with TRBD1. The CDR3 is 15 amino acids. J gave up 3 bases and V 5 bases, and 6 bases lay outside the gene matches. Per the germline V gene, CDR1 is MRHNA and CDR2 is SNTAGT. The CDR3 region has the DNA TGTGCCAGCAGTCACGCCAGGGGGCTCTACAATGAGCAGTTCTTC. It specifies CASSHARGLYNEQFF.

This clonotype has a handful of counts. A read error is possible here, since a much larger clone lies one base away. As the CDR3 is not closed by the conserved phenylalanine or tryptophan, this likely results from a read error. The chain has TRBV10-2 and TRBJ1-2; perhaps TRBD1 as D (5 bases). The CDR3 consists of 14 residues. The germline gives CDR1 WSHSY, CDR2 SAAADI. CDR3 in DNA: TGTGCCAGCAGCGTCGGTTTAAGGGGTGATGGCTACACCCTC. Translation: CASSVGLRGDGYTL.

This clonotype occurred many times. The chain combines TRBV7-8 with TRBJ2-2; D remains unclear. The CDR3 contains 12 residues. Deletions cut 5 bases from V and 7 bases from J, with 8 bases between. Germline lookup yields CDR1 SGHVS and CDR2 FQNEAQ. The CDR3 region is CASSLYNGELFF. The CDR3 nucleotides read TGTGCCAGCAGCCTATATAACGGGGAGCTGTTTTTT.

This clonotype was seen at least ten times. The chain combines TRBV7-9 with TRBJ1-3, with D possibly TRBD1 on 6 matching bases. V dropped 5 bases and J dropped 2 bases, with 10 bases sitting between them. The CDR3 runs to 14 residues. Germline V gene sequence: CDR1 SEHNR, CDR2 FQNEAQ (reference sequence). CDR3 nucleotides: TGTGCCAGCAGCCATACAGGGACTGGAAACACCATATATTTT. Translation: CASSHTGTGNTIYF.

This clonotype has at least ten counts. The rearrangement uses TRBV4-1 and TRBJ1-2, with unresolved D. The V and J ends lost 0 bases and 7 bases respectively, with 15 bases between them. This CDR3 has 15 amino acids. Germline V CDR1 and CDR2: MGHRA, YSYEKL. The CDR3 reads CASSQDLAARLGYTF. The CDR3 nucleotides read TGCGCCAGCAGCCAAGACCTAGCCGCTCGTCTTGGCTACACCTTC.

At least ten counts were recorded for this clonotype. The chain couples TRBV29-1 to TRBJ2-7, with 13 bases that match TRBD2. This CDR3 has 15 residues. Germline V gene sequence: CDR1 SQVTM, CDR2 ANQGSEA. V lost 5 bases to trimming and J lost 6 bases; unmatched junction nucleotides: 10. The DNA of the CDR3 is TGCAGCGTTACTTACGGACTAGCGGGAGTCCGCGAGCAGTACTTC. Its translation: CSVTYGLAGVREQYF.

This clonotype was seen at least ten times. This rearrangement joins TRBV29-1 to TRBJ1-2; D is possibly TRBD1 (6 bases). The CDR3 runs to 12 residues. V was pared by 4 bases and J by 14 bases, with 20 bases between. Germline CDR1 and CDR2: SQVTM and ANQGSEA. The CDR3 sequence: CSVGEWGGRATF. CDR3 coding DNA: TGCAGCGTTGGGGAGTGGGGGGGGCGCGCTACCTTC.

This clonotype showed up many times. V is TRBV19 and J is TRBJ2-5; no clear D. The CDR3 sequence is 15 residues long. Deletions cut 4 bases from V and 2 bases from J, with 14 bases between. Germline CDR1 and CDR2: LNHDA and SQIVND (reference sequence). The CDR3 loop is CASSTNPLIQETQYF. In DNA, the CDR3 is TGTGCCAGTAGTACAAACCCCCTGATACAAGAGACCCAGTACTTC.

This clonotype was detected a few times. V and J are TRBV11-1 and TRBJ1-5; unclear D gene. The CDR3 has 17 residues. V was shortened by 1 base and J by 0 bases, with 13 bases between the two germline ends. Germline values: CDR1 SGHAT, CDR2 FQDESV (reference sequence). The CDR3 loop is CASSLGMSGYSNQPQHF. The CDR3 DNA follows: TGTGCCAGCAGCTTAGGAATGTCTGGGTATAGCAATCAGCCCCAGCATTTT.

The V call is TRBV11-2, the J call TRBJ2-5; D is possibly TRBD1 or TRBD2 (5 bases each). This CDR3 has 18 residues. V was clipped by 2 bases and J by 6 bases, with 25 bases between them. The germline V gene has CDR1 SGHAT and CDR2 FQNNGV. CDR3 in amino acids: CASSLKFIGQMRGKTQYF. The CDR3 DNA sequence: TGTGCCAGCAGCTTAAAATTTATAGGGCAAATGAGGGGAAAGACCCAGTACTTC.

There are many counts of this clonotype. This sequence joins TRBV5-1 and TRBJ2-1; D is ambiguous. The germline gives CDR1 SGHRS, CDR2 YFSETQ. With 5 bases removed from V and 4 bases from J, the gap between germline ends came to 16 bases. CDR3 size: 15 residues. The CDR3 DNA sequence: TGCGCCAGCAGTGTAGCTGCTACTCCTTACAATGAGCAGTTCTTC. This codes for CASSVAATPYNEQFF. Together with reference TRBV5-1 and TRBJ2-1, the CDR3 gives the full variable domain: KAGVTQTPRYLIKTRGQQVTLSCSPISGHRSVSWYQQTPGQGLQFLFEYFSETQRNKGNFPGRFSGRQFSNSRSEMNVSTLELGDSALYLCASSVAATPYNEQFFGPGTRLTVL.

This clonotype was seen at least ten times. The chain combines TRBV20-1 with TRBJ1-2; no definite D call. The germline V and J ends were trimmed by 4 bases and 2 bases, with 20 bases remaining between them. This CDR3 has 16 residues. Germline V gene lookup returns CDR1 DFQATT and CDR2 SNEGSKA (reference sequence). Here the CDR3 DNA reads TGCAGTGCTAATTTGGTTGGTGAGAGAGGGAACTATGGCTACACCTTC. Translation: CSANLVGERGNYGYTF.

V is TRBV2 and J is TRBJ2-1; 8 bases fit TRBD2. Germline CDR1 is SNHLY and CDR2 is FYNNEI. The CDR3 length is 14 residues. Losses at the gene ends were 4 bases for V and 9 bases for J; bases not matched to a gene: 8. The CDR3 region is CASSAASGGSEQFF. The CDR3 coding sequence is TGTGCCAGCAGTGCTGCGAGCGGGGGCAGTGAGCAGTTCTTC. The full variable domain, with the rest looked up from reference TRBV2 and TRBJ2-1, is EPEVTQTPSHQVTQMGQEVILRCVPISNHLYFYWYRQILGQKVEFLVSFYNNEISEKSEIFDDQFSVERPDGSNFTLKIRSTKLEDSAMYFCASSAASGGSEQFFGPGTRLTVL.

This clonotype was counted many times. V and J are TRBV6-1 and TRBJ1-2; 8 nucleotides match TRBD1. With 5 bases clipped from V and 6 bases from J, the junction kept 8 bases outside the gene matches. This CDR3 has 14 residues. Germline V gene lookup returns CDR1 MNHNS and CDR2 SASEGT. The CDR3 DNA follows: TGTGCCAGCAGTCCCGGGGACAGGCCCCATGGCTACACCTTC. Protein product: CASSPGDRPHGYTF.

This clonotype was seen only a few times. The V call is TRBV30, the J call TRBJ2-1; D is uncertain. V shed 7 bases and J shed 6 bases, with 13 bases lying between them. Germline CDR1 is GTSNPN and CDR2 is SVGIG (reference sequence). There are 12 residues in the CDR3. The CDR3 reads CAYSITPNEQFF. CDR3 sequence (DNA): TGTGCCTATTCCATCACGCCCAATGAGCAGTTCTTC.

With respect to this clonotype: Just one base apart from a much larger clone, this may be a read error. The J gene is TRBJ1-2, the V gene TRBV2, with D maybe TRBD1 (5 bases). The V and J ends lost 6 bases and 5 bases respectively, with 10 bases between them. This CDR3 contains 12 residues. Germline values: CDR1 SNHLY, CDR2 FYNNEI. The CDR3 loop reads CASRVGEYGYTF. DNA of the CDR3: TGTGCCAGCAGGGTAGGGGAGTATGGCTACACCTTC.

With regard to this clonotype: A much larger clone lies a single base off, so this may be a read error. The V call is TRBV7-8, the J call TRBJ2-7, with D perhaps matching TRBD2 (6 bases). This CDR3 is built from 16 residues. Germline assignment: CDR1 SGHVS and CDR2 FQNEAQ. The CDR3 region is CASSLVRLASWYEQSF. The CDR3 DNA is TGTGCCAGCAGCTTAGTTAGGCTAGCGAGTTGGTACGAGCAGTCCTTC.

A word on this clonotype: A read error is possible here, since a much larger clone lies one base away. The chain recombines TRBV5-1 with TRBJ2-7; tentative D call: TRBD2 (5 bases). The V gene's germline CDR1 is SGHRS and CDR2 YFSETQ. The length of the CDR3 is 15 residues. The CDR3 region is CARSRRPEESYEQYF. The CDR3, as DNA: TGCGCCCGCAGCCGGAGACCGGAGGAGTCCTACGAGCAGTACTTC.

This chain uses TRBV7-2 with TRBJ1-2; perhaps TRBD1 as D (5 bases). V lost 0 bases and J 1 base, leaving 9 bases between the germline ends. In germline, CDR1 is SGHTA, CDR2 FQGNSA. CDR3 size: 15 residues. The CDR3 DNA reads as TGTGCCAGCAGCTTAGCGGGGGGGGGTAACTATGGCTACACCTTC. As protein: CASSLAGGGNYGYTF.

The chain recombines TRBV5-1 with TRBJ2-5, with a possible D match to TRBD1 (5 bases). The CDR3 runs to 14 residues. Germline CDR1 reads SGHRS; CDR2 reads YFSETQ. Trimming left V 3 bases short and J 1 base short, with 10 bases between. The CDR3 DNA is TGCGCCAGCAGCTACGACAGTCCCCAAGAGACCCAGTACTTC. Residues: CASSYDSPQETQYF.